The present T cell receptor (beta chain) was sequenced within a study of identifying expanded T cells in peripheral blood. Regarding the study as a whole: Technical replicates showed around 1.1 changed clones; two weeks roughly 16; four weeks 19. Clone count variance between roughly two-week samples rose with total template count.

Remarks on this clone: Its antigen remains unknown.

Trimming cost V 2 bases and J 2 bases, with 15 bases left between them. From germline, CDR1 is SEHNR and CDR2 FQNEAQ (reference sequence). This CDR3 has 16 amino acids. Repertoires were generated with immunoSEQ multiplex PCR, while TCRdb's copy carries only in-frame clones and drops some. The sample gives about 86,000 clones, 70% to 90% of which show up once; around 4.5% is in the top ten. Collection occurred without any documented infections or immune events in donors. This receptor was identified in a person between 18 and 75 years old in good health. The specimen was blood. The V and J genes are TRBV7-9 and TRBJ2-5; D not resolved. CDR3 sequence (DNA): TGTGCCAGCAGCTTAAGGCCGCACGGCCAGCAAGAGACCCAGTACTTC. Encoded protein: CASSLRPHGQQETQYF.